Below are 31 T cell receptor beta chains sequenced from a single sample in a study of T cell repertoires in cytomegalovirus infection (dated by TCRdb to about 2019). Instrument on record: Illumina HiSeq 1500. Using fastp at Q25 and MiXCR, TCRdb reprocessed the public reads and kept productive beta chains. CDR3 protein sequences are deduplicated, and each keeps its most common genes and DNA. The sample table records hundreds of thousands of distinct CDR3 sequences; approximately 11% of these occur just once. The top ten constitute roughly a tenth of the sample. The sequenced sample consisted of PBMCs. The receptors stem from a human donor in good health (CMV status not recorded). Some clones in this sample may be carry-over from other donors' samples.

This clonotype occurred many times. The gene calls are TRBV28 and TRBJ1-2; possibly TRBD1 for D (5 bases). Germline V CDR1 and CDR2: MDHEN, SYDVKM. V was trimmed by 3 bases and J by 8 bases, leaving 16 bases between them. The CDR3 runs 14 residues. The CDR3: CASSFPYRGEGYTF. The DNA of the CDR3 is TGTGCCAGCAGTTTCCCCTACCGGGGCGAGGGCTACACCTTC.

This clonotype was seen only a few times. CDR3 loop: CASTKNRLNTEAFF. Written as DNA, the CDR3 is TGTGCCAGCACCAAAAACCGTTTAAACACTGAAGCTTTCTTT. The V gene is TRBV12-3 or TRBV12-4, the J gene TRBJ1-1, with D uncertain. This CDR3 comprises 14 residues. The germline V and J ends were trimmed by 7 bases and 2 bases, with 14 bases remaining between them.

This clonotype was counted ten times or more. The V call is TRBV5-5, the J call TRBJ2-1, with D hard to call. CDR1 is SGHKS, CDR2 YYEKEE, per germline (reference sequence). The CDR3 sequence is 13 residues long. V was pared by 2 bases and J by 4 bases, with 7 bases between. This chain's CDR3 is CASSFDFYNEQFF. DNA for the CDR3: TGTGCCAGCAGCTTCGATTTTTACAATGAGCAGTTCTTC.

This chain links TRBV15 with TRBJ2-1; D is possibly TRBD1 or TRBD2 (5 bases each). Germline V gene lookup returns CDR1 LNHNV and CDR2 YYDKDF (reference sequence). This CDR3 is built from 15 residues. Trimming removed 0 bases at V and 7 bases at J, with 13 bases between. CDR3 protein: CATSRDGTEGNEQFF. In DNA form, the CDR3 reads TGTGCCACCAGCAGAGATGGGACCGAGGGGAATGAGCAGTTCTTC.

This clonotype was observed many times. This chain links TRBV7-2 with TRBJ1-1, with D maybe TRBD1 (5 bases). The V end lost 5 bases, the J end lost 7 bases, and 11 bases lay between the germline ends. Germline loops: CDR1 SGHTA, CDR2 FQGNSA. This CDR3 is built from 12 residues. The CDR3 loop is CASSHGTGEAFF. The CDR3 DNA is TGTGCCAGCAGCCACGGGACCGGTGAAGCTTTCTTT.

This clonotype was seen ten or more times. The chain employs TRBV7-6 and TRBJ1-4; no reliable D call. The germline CDR1 and CDR2 sequences are SGHVS and FNYEAQ. This CDR3 contains 15 residues. V dropped 2 bases and J dropped 3 bases, with 10 bases sitting between them. The CDR3 reads CASSLSSYPNEKLFF. The DNA for the CDR3 is TGTGCCAGCAGCTTATCGAGTTATCCTAATGAAAAACTGTTTTTT.

The table lists this clonotype with a few counts. The V and J genes are TRBV11-3 and TRBJ2-2; no clear D gene. This CDR3 region has 14 residues. V was trimmed by 1 base and J by 7 bases, leaving 10 bases between them. Germline V gene data show CDR1 as SGHNT and CDR2 as YENEEA. The CDR3 DNA is TGTGCCAGCAGCTTAGCGGCCCGAAGCGGGGAGCTGTTTTTT. The encoded protein is CASSLAARSGELFF. The full variable domain, with the rest looked up from reference TRBV11-3 and TRBJ2-2, is EAGVVQSPRYKIIEKKQPVAFWCNPISGHNTLYWYLQNLGQGPELLIRYENEEAVDDSQLPKDRFSAERLKGVDSTLKIQPAELGDSAVYLCASSLAARSGELFFGEGSRLTVL.

This clonotype was seen ten or more times. The chain joins TRBV28 to TRBJ2-7, with TRBD2 identical over 12 bases. The CDR3 has 17 residues. Looked up from germline, CDR1 is MDHEN and CDR2 is SYDVKM. The V segment lost 4 bases and the J segment 4 bases; nucleotides outside the gene matches: 11. Written as DNA, the CDR3 is TGTGCCAGCAGTTCGTCGGCTAGCGGGAGGGCCCTATACGAGCAGTACTTC. Amino acid sequence: CASSSSASGRALYEQYF.

The table lists this clonotype with many counts. This chain connects TRBV7-2 to TRBJ1-2; weak D call: TRBD1 (5 bases). CDR3 length: 12 amino acids. V was pared by 3 bases and J by 6 bases, with 8 bases between. Germline V gene lookup returns CDR1 SGHTA and CDR2 FQGNSA. The DNA for the CDR3 is TGTGCCAGCAGCTTCGGAGGGGATGGCTACACCTTC. It codes for CASSFGGDGYTF.

In its sample, this clonotype was seen many times. This chain uses TRBV2 with TRBJ1-2; D remains unclear. V was clipped by 7 bases and J by 2 bases, with 14 bases between them. The CDR3 extends over 14 amino acids. The V gene's germline CDR1 is SNHLY and CDR2 FYNNEI. As DNA, the CDR3 is TGTGCCAGCACTATCTTGACCGCAAACTATGGCTACACCTTC. Translating it yields CASTILTANYGYTF.

This clonotype was found many times. The V and J genes are TRBV7-3 and TRBJ2-2; D unclear. This CDR3 comprises 12 residues. Germline V gene data show CDR1 as SGHTA and CDR2 as FQGTGA. Trimming took 5 bases from V and 4 from J, leaving 5 bases between them. Here the CDR3 reads CASSQSTGELFF. As DNA, the CDR3 is TGTGCCAGCAGCCAAAGCACCGGGGAGCTGTTTTTT.

This clonotype was detected many times. An end of the junction differs from the germline gene, which may be a read error. This chain joins TRBV19 and TRBJ2-1, with 12 bases aligning to TRBD2. Germline-derived CDR1 and CDR2 are LNHDA and SQIVND (reference sequence). The CDR3 sequence is 15 residues long. CDR3 region: CASSQGLAGYNEQFF. In nucleotides, the CDR3 is TGCGCCAGCAGCCAAGGACTAGCGGGGTACAATGAGCAGTTCTTC.

This clonotype was found many times. V is TRBV7-3 and J is TRBJ2-7, with D tentatively TRBD1 (5 bases). The length of the CDR3 is 16 residues. Germline loops: CDR1 SGHTA, CDR2 FQGTGA. V lost 1 base to trimming and J lost 5 bases, with 18 bases between them. CDR3 DNA sequence: TGTGCCAGCAGCTTAAACCCCCTTTCAGGGCGCCACGAGCAGTACTTC. Protein product: CASSLNPLSGRHEQYF.

There are a few counts of this clonotype. This chain joins TRBV5-1 and TRBJ1-2; no clear D gene. Per germline, CDR1 SGHRS and CDR2 YFSETQ. CDR3 size: 13 residues. V was shortened by 2 bases and J by 6 bases, with 11 bases between the two germline ends. This CDR3 is CASSFNKGDGYTF. In DNA form, the CDR3 reads TGCGCCAGCAGCTTTAATAAAGGCGATGGCTACACCTTC.

This clonotype turned up a few times. The CDR3 region is CASRYYGQGAQGYTF. The CDR3 DNA reads as TGTGCCAGCAGATATTATGGACAGGGGGCGCAGGGCTACACCTTC. The chain employs TRBV27 and TRBJ1-2; 11 nucleotides line up with TRBD1. Trimming took 6 bases from V and 8 from J; bases not matched to a gene: 11. The length of the CDR3 is 15 residues. CDR1 and CDR2 from the germline V gene are MNHEY and SMNVEV (reference sequence).

This clonotype was detected ten times or more. This chain links TRBV14 with TRBJ2-3, with D uncertain. The CDR3 runs 16 residues. Trimming shortened V by 1 base and J by 4 bases, and 15 bases separated the two germline ends. The V gene's germline CDR1 is SGHDN and CDR2 FVKESK. The DNA of the CDR3 is TGTGCCAGCAGCCAAGTTTCTGGGGTTCTCTCAGATACGCAGTATTTT. Amino acid sequence: CASSQVSGVLSDTQYF.

This clonotype was observed many times. This chain joins TRBV24-1 and TRBJ1-3; TRBD1 aligns across 8 bases. Looked up from germline, CDR1 is KGHDR and CDR2 is SFDVKD. Trimming removed 2 bases from V and 3 bases from J; junction bases left unmatched: 2. This CDR3 region has 15 residues. The DNA of the CDR3 is TGTGCCACCAGTGATTATGACAGGGGTGGAAACACCATATATTTT. It encodes CATSDYDRGGNTIYF.

In this sample, this clonotype turned up many times. This rearrangement joins TRBV6-5 to TRBJ2-7; D assignment may be TRBD1 or TRBD2 (5 bases each). This CDR3 has 14 amino acids. V was pared by 1 base and J by 2 bases, with 9 bases between. The germline V gene encodes CDR1 MNHEY and CDR2 SVGAGI. This chain's CDR3 is CASSYLGTPYEQYF. Written as DNA, the CDR3 is TGTGCCAGCAGTTACTTGGGGACCCCCTACGAGCAGTACTTC.

The chain carries TRBV20-1 and TRBJ1-5; D is ambiguous. This CDR3 region has 13 residues. V was cut by 7 bases and J by 7 bases, with 17 bases left in between. Per germline, CDR1 DFQATT and CDR2 SNEGSKA (reference sequence). The DNA for the CDR3 is TGCAGTGTCCCGGACGCCGGAAGACAGCCCCAGCATTTT. Protein sequence: CSVPDAGRQPQHF.

This clonotype was counted between two and nine times. The rearrangement links TRBV11-3 to TRBJ2-7; D is unresolved. The CDR3 covers 13 residues. Trimming took off 5 bases at V and 4 bases at J, with 12 bases between the two ends. The germline gives CDR1 SGHNT, CDR2 YENEEA. The CDR3 here is CASSAYSGYEQYF. DNA of the CDR3: TGTGCCAGCAGCGCCTACTCGGGTTACGAGCAGTACTTC.

This clonotype was detected only a few times. The chain uses TRBV5-8 and TRBJ2-3; 7 bases agree with TRBD2. The V segment lost 4 bases and the J segment 6 bases; nucleotides outside the gene matches: 2. This CDR3 comprises 12 residues. Per the germline V gene, CDR1 is SGHTS and CDR2 is YDEGEE. The CDR3 sequence is CASSRREDTQYF. The CDR3 region has the DNA TGTGCCAGCAGCCGGCGGGAGGATACGCAGTATTTT.

Many counts were recorded for this clonotype. The V call is TRBV7-2, the J call TRBJ1-1; D is unresolved. There are 14 residues in the CDR3. V lost 1 base and J 4 bases, leaving 10 bases between the germline ends. CDR1 and CDR2 from the germline V gene are SGHTA and FQGNSA. This chain's CDR3 is CASSLEWAATEAFF. The CDR3 DNA reads as TGTGCCAGCAGCTTAGAATGGGCAGCCACTGAAGCTTTCTTT.

This clonotype has at least ten counts. The rearrangement links TRBV6-1 to TRBJ2-1; D may correspond to TRBD1 or TRBD2 (5 bases each). Germline values: CDR1 MNHNS, CDR2 SASEGT. The CDR3 is made up of 15 amino acids. V was shortened by 6 bases and J by 3 bases, with 15 bases between the two germline ends. The CDR3 is CASRPPGPSYNEQFF. The CDR3 coding sequence is TGTGCCAGCAGGCCCCCGGGACCCAGCTACAATGAGCAGTTCTTC.

The chain uses TRBV6-1 and TRBJ1-5, with D perhaps matching TRBD1 (5 bases). The germline V gene has CDR1 MNHNS and CDR2 SASEGT. V lost 2 bases to trimming and J lost 4 bases, with 15 bases between them. The length of the CDR3 is 16 residues. For the CDR3, the DNA is TGTGCCAGCAGTGAAAGAAGGGGAGAGGGGAATCAGCCCCAGCATTTT. Translation gives CASSERRGEGNQPQHF.

The chain is built from TRBV20-1 and TRBJ1-1; D gene ambiguous. Germline V CDR1 and CDR2: DFQATT, SNEGSKA (reference sequence). The CDR3 runs 10 residues. V was shortened by 3 bases and J by 1 base, with 0 bases between the two germline ends. CDR3 loop: CSARNTEAFF. The CDR3, as DNA: TGCAGTGCTAGGAACACTGAAGCTTTCTTT.

This rearrangement joins TRBV20-1 to TRBJ1-5, with a possible D match to TRBD1 (6 bases). CDR1 and CDR2 (germline): DFQATT, SNEGSKA (reference sequence). This CDR3 is built from 15 residues. V was clipped by 6 bases and J by 3 bases, with 18 bases between them. CDR3: CSASRPRGANQPQHF. The CDR3 region has the DNA TGCAGTGCCAGCCGACCTAGGGGGGCCAATCAGCCCCAGCATTTT.

The rearrangement links TRBV5-4 to TRBJ2-2; 10 bases align to TRBD2. After removal of 0 bases from V and 7 bases from J, the junction contained 6 bases not matched to a gene. Germline CDR1 SGHNT, CDR2 YYREEE (reference sequence). This CDR3 comprises 16 residues. This CDR3 reads CASSLELAGGGGELFF. The CDR3 DNA reads TGTGCCAGCAGCTTGGAATTAGCGGGAGGTGGCGGGGAGCTGTTTTTT.

This clonotype was counted a few times. The junction does not match germline at one end; this may be a read error. The CDR3 loop is CATSREIQGPLRF. DNA of the CDR3: TGTGCCACCAGCAGAGAAATACAGGGTCCCCTTCGTTTT. This rearrangement joins TRBV15 to TRBJ1-5; TRBD1 is a possible D gene (6 bases). CDR1 is LNHNV and CDR2 is YYDKDF in the germline V gene (reference sequence). This CDR3 region has 13 residues.

This chain links TRBV11-2 with TRBJ2-2; D ambiguous. The germline CDR1 and CDR2 sequences are SGHAT and FQNNGV. Trimming removed 5 bases at V and 6 bases at J, with 13 bases between. CDR3 size: 14 residues. CDR3 protein: CASSAATTPGELFF. Written as DNA, the CDR3 is TGTGCCAGCAGCGCAGCAACAACACCCGGGGAGCTGTTTTTT. The full variable domain, its missing parts supplied by reference TRBV11-2 and TRBJ2-2, is EAGVAQSPRYKIIEKRQSVAFWCNPISGHATLYWYQQILGQGPKLLIQFQNNGVVDDSQLPKDRFSAERLKGVDSTLKIQPAKLEDSAVYLCASSAATTPGELFFGEGSRLTVL.

In its sample, this clonotype was seen many times. The gene calls are TRBV12-3 or TRBV12-4 and TRBJ2-7; TRBD2 matches 8 bases. J gave up 3 bases and V 7 bases, and 5 bases lay outside the gene matches. CDR3 length equals 13 residues. Here the CDR3 reads CASKLADLYEQYF. Written as DNA, the CDR3 is TGTGCCAGCAAACTAGCGGATCTCTACGAGCAGTACTTC.

This clonotype was observed a handful of times. This rearrangement joins TRBV13 to TRBJ2-5, with 11 bases matching TRBD2. Germline values: CDR1 PRHDT, CDR2 FYEKMQ (reference sequence). The CDR3 covers 14 residues. V shed 5 bases, J shed 5 bases, and the junction held 4 bases outside the gene matches. The CDR3 coding sequence is TGTGCCAGCAGCCAACTAGCGGGAGCTGAGACCCAGTACTTC. This sequence encodes CASSQLAGAETQYF.